These 13 T cell receptor beta chains were sequenced from one sample in a study of OX40 agonist ivuxolimab in advanced cancers. Assay: immunoSEQ multiplex PCR; the TCRdb copy retains only in-frame clones and omits some. The sample holds around 72,000 clones, approximately 80% seen once. Sequenced here: CD4+ or CD8+ T cells sorted from blood, sampled in a trial of the OX40 agonist ivuxolimab. The receptors shown here come from an adult with an advanced solid tumor such as melanoma, head and neck, liver or kidney cancer.

This clone was detected a few times. This chain joins TRBV2 and TRBJ1-1; TRBD1 is a possible D gene (6 bases). V lost 1 base to trimming and J lost 1 base, with 7 bases between them. This CDR3 is 14 amino acids long. The V gene's germline CDR1 is SNHLY and CDR2 FYNNEI. The CDR3 nucleotides read TGTGCCAGCAGTGAAGACAGGGAGAACACTGAAGCTTTCTTT. Its translation is CASSEDRENTEAFF.

V and J are TRBV7-7 and TRBJ2-2; no clear D gene. With 4 bases removed from V and 6 bases from J, the gap between germline ends came to 9 bases. The germline V gene has CDR1 SSHAT and CDR2 FNYEAQ (reference sequence). The length of the CDR3 is 13 residues. CDR3: CASSSSRSGELFF. In DNA, the CDR3 is TGTGCCAGCAGCTCCAGTAGGTCCGGGGAGCTGTTTTTT.

This clone was found once. The gene calls are TRBV15 and TRBJ2-5; D may correspond to TRBD1 or TRBD2 (5 bases each). Germline CDR1 LNHNV, CDR2 YYDKDF (reference sequence). V was cut by 5 bases and J by 7 bases, with 20 bases left in between. The CDR3 has 15 residues. CDR3 amino acids: CATSGYGDRLATQYF. Here the CDR3 DNA reads TGTGCCACCAGCGGATATGGGGACCGTCTTGCGACCCAGTACTTC.

V and J are TRBV5-5 and TRBJ2-7; D gene uncertain. The ends were cut back, 0 bases at V and 4 bases at J, with 8 bases in the middle. CDR3 length equals 13 residues. Germline V gives CDR1 SGHKS, CDR2 YYEKEE (reference sequence). The DNA for the CDR3 is TGTGCCAGCAGCTTGGATTTACTGTACGAGCAGTACGTC. Its protein product is CASSLDLLYEQYV.

The chain carries TRBV7-9 and TRBJ2-3; TRBD1 matches 9 bases. CDR3 length: 17 amino acids. J lost 2 bases, V lost 2 bases, and 8 bases had no gene match. Germline V gene sequence: CDR1 SEHNR, CDR2 FQNEAQ (reference sequence). The CDR3 nucleotides are TGTGCCAGCAGCTTACAGACAGGACAGGGGACCACAGATACGCAGTATTTT. Residues: CASSLQTGQGTTDTQYF.

The chain employs TRBV7-2 and TRBJ1-2; D unresolved. Trimming left V 5 bases short and J 4 bases short, with 11 bases between. Per germline, CDR1 SGHTA and CDR2 FQGNSA. This CDR3 spans 13 amino acids. This CDR3 reads CASSPTPGYGYTF. The CDR3 DNA reads TGTGCCAGCAGCCCTACCCCAGGCTATGGCTACACCTTC.

The chain recombines TRBV5-4 with TRBJ2-7, with D possibly matching TRBD1 (6 bases). V was clipped by 4 bases and J by 7 bases, with 15 bases between them. The germline gives CDR1 SGHNT, CDR2 YYREEE (reference sequence). This CDR3 spans 13 amino acids. The CDR3 loop is CASSRDIQKEQYF. The CDR3 DNA follows: TGTGCCAGCAGCCGGGACATTCAGAAAGAGCAGTACTTC.

This clone was recorded a few times. This chain joins TRBV10-2 and TRBJ2-1, with 8 bases matching TRBD2. The germline gives CDR1 WSHSY, CDR2 SAAADI. The V gene end was trimmed by 10 bases and the J gene end by 0 bases; junction bases not matched to a gene: 14. CDR3 length: 17 amino acids. For the CDR3, the DNA is TGCGCCATCTCAACTATATCGGGGGGGTCCTCCTACAATGAGCAGTTCTTC. Encoded protein: CAISTISGGSSYNEQFF.

The rearrangement joins TRBV7-2 to TRBJ2-4; TRBD2 agrees at 9 bases. This CDR3 comprises 17 residues. V lost 1 base and J lost 0; bases outside the gene matches: 4. Per the germline V gene, CDR1 is SGHTA and CDR2 is FQGNSA. The CDR3 DNA reads TGTGCCAGCAGCTTAGAAGGCGGGGGGGTAGCCAAAAACATTCAGTACTTC. It codes for CASSLEGGGVAKNIQYF.

The CDR3 reads CASTLGEGAFYGYTF. CDR3 nucleotide sequence: TGTGCCAGCACTCTGGGGGAGGGGGCGTTCTATGGCTACACCTTC. The chain links TRBV6-1 to TRBJ1-2, with TRBD1 matching 7 bases. Germline CDR1 and CDR2: MNHNS and SASEGT. This CDR3 is built from 15 residues. The ends lost 7 bases at V and 4 bases at J; junction bases unmatched: 12.

This sequence joins TRBV27 and TRBJ1-2; D is uncertain. CDR3 length: 13 residues. Trimming took off 6 bases at V and 5 bases at J, with 13 bases between the two ends. Germline V lookup: CDR1 MNHEY, CDR2 SMNVEV (reference sequence). The CDR3: CASRPGDPYGYTF. The DNA for the CDR3 is TGTGCCAGCAGACCGGGAGACCCATATGGCTACACCTTC.

The rearrangement joins TRBV19 to TRBJ2-5; 7 nucleotides line up with TRBD1. The CDR3 has 14 amino acids. V was pared by 7 bases and J by 4 bases, with 9 bases of the junction left unmatched. Per the germline V gene, CDR1 is LNHDA and CDR2 is SQIVND (reference sequence). CDR3 nucleotides: TGTGCCAGTAACCCGACAGGGAGTCGAGAGACCCAGTACTTC. This encodes CASNPTGSRETQYF.

This clone was recorded a few times. Here the CDR3 reads CASSLTGTGSYGYTF. In DNA, the CDR3 is TGTGCCAGCAGTTTAACCGGGACAGGGTCCTATGGCTACACCTTC. The chain links TRBV9 to TRBJ1-2, with 9 bases aligning to TRBD1. V trimming: 5 bases; J trimming: 4 bases; junction bases outside the gene matches: 9. CDR3 length equals 15 residues. Germline V gene lookup returns CDR1 SGDLS and CDR2 YYNGEE.